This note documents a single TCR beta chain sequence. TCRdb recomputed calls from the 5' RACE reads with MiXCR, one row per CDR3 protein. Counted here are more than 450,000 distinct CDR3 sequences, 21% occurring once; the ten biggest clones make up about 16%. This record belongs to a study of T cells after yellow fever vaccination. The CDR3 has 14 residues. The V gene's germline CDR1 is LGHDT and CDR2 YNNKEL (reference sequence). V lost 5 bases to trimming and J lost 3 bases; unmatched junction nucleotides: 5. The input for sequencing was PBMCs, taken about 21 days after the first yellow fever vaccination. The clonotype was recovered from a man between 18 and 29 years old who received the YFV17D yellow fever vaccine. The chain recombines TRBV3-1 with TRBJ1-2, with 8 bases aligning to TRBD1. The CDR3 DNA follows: TGTGCCAGCAGCGGGCAGGGGGCCTACTATGGCTACACCTTC. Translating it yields CASSGQGAYYGYTF.